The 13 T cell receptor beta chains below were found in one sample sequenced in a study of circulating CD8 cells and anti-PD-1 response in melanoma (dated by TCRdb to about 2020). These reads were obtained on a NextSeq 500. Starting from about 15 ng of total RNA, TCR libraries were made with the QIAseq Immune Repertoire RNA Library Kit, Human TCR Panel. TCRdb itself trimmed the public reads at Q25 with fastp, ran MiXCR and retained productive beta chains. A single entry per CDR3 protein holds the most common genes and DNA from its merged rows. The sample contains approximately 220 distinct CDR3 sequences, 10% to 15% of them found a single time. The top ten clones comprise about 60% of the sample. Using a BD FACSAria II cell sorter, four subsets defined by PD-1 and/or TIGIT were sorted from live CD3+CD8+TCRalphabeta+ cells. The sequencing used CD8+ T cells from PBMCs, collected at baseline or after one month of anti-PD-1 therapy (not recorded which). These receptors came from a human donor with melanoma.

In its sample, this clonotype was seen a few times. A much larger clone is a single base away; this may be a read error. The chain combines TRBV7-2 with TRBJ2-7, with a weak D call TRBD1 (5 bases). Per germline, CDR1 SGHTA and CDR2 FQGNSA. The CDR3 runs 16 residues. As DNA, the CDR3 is TGTGCCAGCAGCCGCCGGCAGGGCAAATACTCCTACGAGCAGCACTTC. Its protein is CASSRRQGKYSYEQHF.

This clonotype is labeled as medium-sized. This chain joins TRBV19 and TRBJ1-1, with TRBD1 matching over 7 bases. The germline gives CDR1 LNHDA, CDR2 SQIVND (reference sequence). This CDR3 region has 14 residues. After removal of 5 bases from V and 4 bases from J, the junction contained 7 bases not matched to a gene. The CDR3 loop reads CASSLQGVITEAFF. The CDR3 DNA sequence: TGTGCCAGTAGTCTCCAGGGGGTAATCACTGAAGCTTTCTTT.

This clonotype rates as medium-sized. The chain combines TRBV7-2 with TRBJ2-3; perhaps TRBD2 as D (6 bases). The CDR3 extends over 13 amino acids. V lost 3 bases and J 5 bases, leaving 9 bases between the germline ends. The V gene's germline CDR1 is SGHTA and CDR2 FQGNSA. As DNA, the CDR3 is TGTGCCAGCAGCTTCGGGGGATTAGATACGCAGTATTTT. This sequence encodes CASSFGGLDTQYF. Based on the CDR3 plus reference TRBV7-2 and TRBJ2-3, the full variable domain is GAGVSQSPSNKVTEKGKDVELRCDPISGHTALYWYRQSLGQGLEFLIYFQGNSAPDKSGLPSDRFSAERTGGSVSTLTIQRTQQEDSAVYLCASSFGGLDTQYFGPGTRLTVL.

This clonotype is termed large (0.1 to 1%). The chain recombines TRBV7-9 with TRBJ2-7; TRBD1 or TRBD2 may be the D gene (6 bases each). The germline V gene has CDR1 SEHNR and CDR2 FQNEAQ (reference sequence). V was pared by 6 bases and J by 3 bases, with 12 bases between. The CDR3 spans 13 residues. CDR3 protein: CASRGGQNYEQYF. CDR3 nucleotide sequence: TGTGCCAGCAGGGGGGGCCAGAACTACGAGCAGTACTTC. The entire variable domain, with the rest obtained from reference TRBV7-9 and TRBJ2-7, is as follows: DTGVSQNPRHKITKRGQNVTFRCDPISEHNRLYWYRQTLGQGPEFLTYFQNEAQLEKSRLLSDRFSAERPKGSFSTLEIQRTEQGDSAMYLCASRGGQNYEQYFGPGTRLTVT.

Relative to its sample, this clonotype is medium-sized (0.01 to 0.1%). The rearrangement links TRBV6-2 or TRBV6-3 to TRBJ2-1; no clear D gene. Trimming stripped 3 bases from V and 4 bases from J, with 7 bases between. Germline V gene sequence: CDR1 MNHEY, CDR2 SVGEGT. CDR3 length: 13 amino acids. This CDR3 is CASSYLAYNEQFF. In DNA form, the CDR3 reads TGTGCCAGCAGTTATCTCGCTTACAATGAGCAGTTCTTC.

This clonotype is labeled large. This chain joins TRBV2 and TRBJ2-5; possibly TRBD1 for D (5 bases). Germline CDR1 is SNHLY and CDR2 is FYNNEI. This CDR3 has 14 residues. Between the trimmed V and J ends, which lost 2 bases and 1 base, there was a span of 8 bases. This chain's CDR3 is CASSEWGGQETQYF. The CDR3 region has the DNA TGTGCCAGCAGTGAATGGGGCGGCCAAGAGACCCAGTACTTC.

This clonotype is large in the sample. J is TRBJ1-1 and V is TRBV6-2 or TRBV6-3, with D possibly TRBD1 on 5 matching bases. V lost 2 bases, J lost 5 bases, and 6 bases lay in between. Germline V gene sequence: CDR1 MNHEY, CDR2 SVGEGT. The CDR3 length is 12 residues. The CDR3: CASSYGGTEAFF. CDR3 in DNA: TGTGCCAGCAGTTACGGGGGAACTGAAGCTTTCTTT.

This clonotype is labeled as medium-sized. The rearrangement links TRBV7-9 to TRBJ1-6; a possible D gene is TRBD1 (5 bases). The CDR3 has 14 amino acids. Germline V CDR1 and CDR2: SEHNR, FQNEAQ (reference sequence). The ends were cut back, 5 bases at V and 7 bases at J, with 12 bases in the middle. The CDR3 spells CASSRAGLNSPLHF. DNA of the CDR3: TGTGCCAGCAGCCGCGCAGGGTTGAATTCACCCCTCCACTTT.

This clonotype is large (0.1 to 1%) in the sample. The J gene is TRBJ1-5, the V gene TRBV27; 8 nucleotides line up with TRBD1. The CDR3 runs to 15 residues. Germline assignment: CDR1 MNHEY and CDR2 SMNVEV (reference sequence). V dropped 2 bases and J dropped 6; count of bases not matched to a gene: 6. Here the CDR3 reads CASSLATGVGQPQHF. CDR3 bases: TGTGCCAGCAGTTTAGCGACAGGGGTCGGTCAGCCCCAGCATTTT.

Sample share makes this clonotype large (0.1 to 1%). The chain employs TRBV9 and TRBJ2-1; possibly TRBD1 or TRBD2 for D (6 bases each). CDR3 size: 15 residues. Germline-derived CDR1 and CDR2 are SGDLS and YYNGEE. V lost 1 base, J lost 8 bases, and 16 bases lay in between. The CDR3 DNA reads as TGTGCCAGCAGCGTATGGGGGGCCCTTGGGGATGAGCAGTTCTTC. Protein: CASSVWGALGDEQFF.

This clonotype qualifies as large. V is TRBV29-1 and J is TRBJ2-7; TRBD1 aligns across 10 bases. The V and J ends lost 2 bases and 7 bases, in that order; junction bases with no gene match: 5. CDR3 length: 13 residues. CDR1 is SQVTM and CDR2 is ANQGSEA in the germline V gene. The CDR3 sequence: CSVELDRGWEQYF. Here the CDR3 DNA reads TGCAGCGTTGAATTGGACAGGGGGTGGGAGCAGTACTTC.

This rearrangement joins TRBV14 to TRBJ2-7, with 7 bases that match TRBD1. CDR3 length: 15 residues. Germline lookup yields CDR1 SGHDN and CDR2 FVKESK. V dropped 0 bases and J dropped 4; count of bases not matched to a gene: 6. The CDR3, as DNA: TGTGCCAGCAGCCAAGAAAACAGGGGATTGTACGAGCAGTACTTC. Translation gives CASSQENRGLYEQYF.

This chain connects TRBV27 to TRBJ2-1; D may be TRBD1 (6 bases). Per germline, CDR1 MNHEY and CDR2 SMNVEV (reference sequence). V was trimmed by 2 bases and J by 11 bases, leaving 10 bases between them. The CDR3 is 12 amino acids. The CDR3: CASSLSQGQQFF. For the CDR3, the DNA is TGTGCCAGCAGTTTAAGCCAGGGGCAGCAGTTCTTC.